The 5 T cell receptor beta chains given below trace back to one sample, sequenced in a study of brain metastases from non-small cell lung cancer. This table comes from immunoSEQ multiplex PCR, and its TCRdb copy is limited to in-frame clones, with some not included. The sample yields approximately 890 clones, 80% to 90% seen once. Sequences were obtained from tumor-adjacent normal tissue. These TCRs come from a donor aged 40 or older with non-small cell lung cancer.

The CDR3 nucleotides read TGCGCCAGCAGCCAAGATCCACAGGGAGGGTCTGGAAACACCATATATTTT. It specifies CASSQDPQGGSGNTIYF. This chain uses TRBV4-1 with TRBJ1-3, with TRBD1 as a possible D gene (6 bases). Germline CDR1 MGHRA, CDR2 YSYEKL. V shed 0 bases and J shed 1 base, with 13 bases lying between them. The CDR3 is 17 amino acids.

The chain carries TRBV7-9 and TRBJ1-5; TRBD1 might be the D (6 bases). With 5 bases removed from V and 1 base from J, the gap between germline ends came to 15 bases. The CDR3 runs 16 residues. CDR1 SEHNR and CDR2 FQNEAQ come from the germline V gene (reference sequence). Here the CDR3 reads CASSPTGGRSNQPQHF. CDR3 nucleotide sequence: TGTGCCAGCAGCCCGACGGGGGGCAGAAGCAATCAGCCCCAGCATTTT.

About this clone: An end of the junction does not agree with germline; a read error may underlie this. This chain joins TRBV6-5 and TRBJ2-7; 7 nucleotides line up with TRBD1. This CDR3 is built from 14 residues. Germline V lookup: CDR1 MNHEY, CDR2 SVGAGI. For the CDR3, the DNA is TGTACCAGCAGGGGGTTCCCCGTGTCCTACGAGCAGTACTTC. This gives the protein CTSRGFPVSYEQYF.

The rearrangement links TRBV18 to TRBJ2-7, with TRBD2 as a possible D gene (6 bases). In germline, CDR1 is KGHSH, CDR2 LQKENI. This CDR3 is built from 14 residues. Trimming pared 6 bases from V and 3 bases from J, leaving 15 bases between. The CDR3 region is CASSLSEGLYEQYF. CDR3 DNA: TGTGCCAGCTCCCTATCGGAGGGGCTCTACGAGCAGTACTTC.

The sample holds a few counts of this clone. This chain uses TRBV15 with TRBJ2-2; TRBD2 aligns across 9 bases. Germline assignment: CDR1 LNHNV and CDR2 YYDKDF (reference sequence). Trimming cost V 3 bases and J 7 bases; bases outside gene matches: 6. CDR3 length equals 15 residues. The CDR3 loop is CATSSSGGRVGELFF. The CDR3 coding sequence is TGTGCCACCAGCAGTAGCGGGGGCAGGGTCGGGGAGCTGTTTTTT.